What follows describes a single T cell receptor beta chain. The antigen is unknown. The data belong to a study of cytomegalovirus exposure and HLA in healthy donors. The overall study: T cells numbering about 180 million yielded 117 million unique TCR beta sequences in an earlier analysis. Study-wide findings and caveats: Indistinguishable V segments such as TRBV6-2 and TRBV6-3 were excluded. Within the data, a cluster of highly shared sequence variants was likely a sequencing artifact. Productive status was seen about 87% or about 30% of the time for most TCR beta V segments in an earlier analysis.

The PCR made use of 60 Vbeta and 13 Jbeta primers. The assay was immunoSEQ multiplex PCR, and TCRdb's table has in-frame clones only and misses some. The sample has around 170,000 clones; roughly 84% are singletons. CDR3 length: 15 amino acids. The V and J ends lost 1 base and 6 bases, in that order; junction bases with no gene match: 7. The germline CDR1 and CDR2 sequences are MGHRA and YSYEKL. The chain combines TRBV4-1 with TRBJ1-2, with 8 positions matching TRBD1. This sequence originates from a woman aged 18-29 years in good health and CMV-seronegative. The sequenced sample was PBMCs. CDR3 in DNA: TGCGCCAGCAGCCAAGTAGGCAGGGGGCAAGATGGCTACACCTTC. This gives the protein CASSQVGRGQDGYTF.